This is a list of T cell receptor beta chains from one sample in a study of human T cells and chemical hapten exposure. TCRdb analysed the RACE reads with MiXCR anew, one entry per CDR3 protein. The data contain under 75,000 distinct CDR3 sequences, approximately 9% of them singletons. This specimen consisted of whole blood, obtained in connection with sensitization to the hapten diphenylcyclopropenone (DPC). Receptors originate from a woman between 45 and 65 years old with alopecia areata. Some clones in this sample may be carry-over from other donors' samples. Both conserved end residues are part of each CDR3. Fields, in order: clone size, J gene, D gene, V gene, CDR3 DNA, CDR3 protein. A D gene is named only where the DNA matches it firmly. Part of the rows lack a size; the others show once, few, many or a class for expanded clones.

>many|TRBJ1-1|.|TRBV2
TGTGCCAGCAGTGGGGGGGCGCAGGGAACTGAAGCTTTCTTT
CASSGGAQGTEAFF
>.|TRBJ1-1|.|TRBV5-1
TGCGCCAGCAGCCCCGGTCCCGGCTACACTGAAGCTTTCTTT
CASSPGPGYTEAFF
>many|TRBJ2-3|.|TRBV10-2
TGCGCCAGCATCTCTTCTGGTGGGGAGGCCTCCGGTTTTGGCACGCAGTATTTT
CASISSGGEASGFGTQYF
>many|TRBJ2-5|TRBD2|TRBV18
TGTGCCAGCTCCCCCCTCCGGACTAGCGAGGGCCCCGGTGAGACCCAGTACTTC
CASSPLRTSEGPGETQYF
>few|TRBJ1-5|.|TRBV10-2
TGCGCCAGCAGCACTAGGACAGTCATGCAGGGTCAGCCCCAGCATTTT
CASSTRTVMQGQPQHF
>few|TRBJ1-4|.|TRBV7-9
TGTGCCAGCAGCTTATCAATAGGGAATGAAAAACTGTTTTTT
CASSLSIGNEKLFF
>many|TRBJ2-5|.|TRBV15
TGTGCCACCAGCAGAGGAGTCACAGGATGGACCCAGTACTTC
CATSRGVTGWTQYF
>many|TRBJ1-6|TRBD1|TRBV4-3
TGCGCCAGCAGCCCTCAGACAGGGGGCAGGAATTCACCCCTCCACTTT
CASSPQTGGRNSPLHF
>.|TRBJ2-2|.|TRBV6-1
TGTGCCAGCAGTGACCCCCCCGGGGAGCTGTTTTTT
CASSDPPGELFF
>few|TRBJ1-4|.|TRBV20-1
TGCAGTGCTAGGGGACTAGGGGAAAAACTGTTTTTT
CSARGLGEKLFF
>.|TRBJ2-7|.|TRBV29-1
TGCAGCGTTGAAGTCTCACGGCAGGGGAGATACGAGCAGTACTTC
CSVEVSRQGRYEQYF
>few|TRBJ1-1|TRBD1|TRBV7-8
TGTGCCAGCAGCCTGACAGGGCGAGGGTACACTGAAGCTTTCTTT
CASSLTGRGYTEAFF
>many|TRBJ2-2|.|TRBV21-1
TGTGCCAGCAGCACCCCGGGACTAGCGGGTACCGGGGAGCTGTTTTTT
CASSTPGLAGTGELFF
>few|TRBJ2-5|TRBD1|TRBV5-1
TGCGCCAGCAGTCAGACCGGGACAGGGCTTCAAGAGACCCAGTACTTC
CASSQTGTGLQETQYF
>few|TRBJ2-1|.|TRBV6-2/TRBV6-3
TGTGCCAGCAGTTACTCGATGTCGGGAAGGGACTTCAATGAGCAGTTCTTC
CASSYSMSGRDFNEQFF
>many|TRBJ2-1|.|TRBV12-3/TRBV12-4
TGTGCCAGCAGAGCCGGACTCAATGAGCAGTTCTTC
CASRAGLNEQFF
>many|TRBJ1-5|.|TRBV6-5
TGTGCCAGCAGTGGAGGGAGGGACAATCAGCCCCAGCATTTT
CASSGGRDNQPQHF